The TCR beta chain described here comes from a study of T cell repertoires in cytomegalovirus infection. This CDR3 contains 13 residues. The V and J ends lost 4 bases and 7 bases respectively, with 15 bases between them. Germline values: CDR1 SGHRS, CDR2 YFSETQ. TCRdb passed the reads through MiXCR, listing each CDR3 protein once. The sample contains some 680,000 distinct CDR3 sequences, less than 40% of which appear only once. The material sequenced was PBMCs. This TCR derives from a human donor in good health (CMV status not recorded). Some clones in this sample may be carry-over from other donors' samples. V is TRBV5-1 and J is TRBJ2-7, with D possibly matching TRBD1 (6 bases). The DNA of the CDR3 is TGCGCCAGCAGCCTCGACAGGTCGGGTGAGCAGTACTTC. This sequence encodes CASSLDRSGEQYF.